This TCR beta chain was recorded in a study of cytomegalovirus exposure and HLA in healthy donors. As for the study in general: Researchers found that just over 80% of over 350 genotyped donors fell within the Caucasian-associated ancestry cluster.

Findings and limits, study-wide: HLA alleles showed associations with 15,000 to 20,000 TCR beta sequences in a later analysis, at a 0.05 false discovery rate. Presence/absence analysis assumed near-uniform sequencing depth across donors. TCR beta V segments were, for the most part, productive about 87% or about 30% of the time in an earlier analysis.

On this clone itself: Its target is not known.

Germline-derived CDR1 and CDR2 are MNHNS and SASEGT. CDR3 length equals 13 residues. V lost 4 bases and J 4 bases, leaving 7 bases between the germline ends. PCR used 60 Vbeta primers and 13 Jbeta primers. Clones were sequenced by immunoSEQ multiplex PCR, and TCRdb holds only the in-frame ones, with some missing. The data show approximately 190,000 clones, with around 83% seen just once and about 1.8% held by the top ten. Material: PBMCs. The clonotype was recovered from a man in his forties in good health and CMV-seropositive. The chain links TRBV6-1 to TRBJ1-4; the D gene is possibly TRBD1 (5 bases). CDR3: CASSGGLNEKLFF. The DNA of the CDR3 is TGTGCCAGCAGTGGGGGCCTTAATGAAAAACTGTTTTTT.